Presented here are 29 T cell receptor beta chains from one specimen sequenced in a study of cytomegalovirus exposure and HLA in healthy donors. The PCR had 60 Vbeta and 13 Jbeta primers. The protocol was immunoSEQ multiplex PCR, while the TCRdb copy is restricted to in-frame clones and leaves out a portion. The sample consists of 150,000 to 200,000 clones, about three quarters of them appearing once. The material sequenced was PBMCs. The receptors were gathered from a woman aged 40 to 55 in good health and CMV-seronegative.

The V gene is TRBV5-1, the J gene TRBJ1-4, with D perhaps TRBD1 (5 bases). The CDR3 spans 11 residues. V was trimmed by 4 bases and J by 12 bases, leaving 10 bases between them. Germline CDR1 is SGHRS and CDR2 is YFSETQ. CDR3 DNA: TGCGCCAGCAGCCCGGCGGGGGAACTGTTTTTT. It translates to CASSPAGELFF.

CDR3 in DNA: TGTGCCAGCAGGGCGGGCGGGGCGCGTGGCTACACCTTC. Its protein is CASRAGGARGYTF. V usage is TRBV6-5 and J usage is TRBJ1-2; D is possibly TRBD1 (5 bases). Germline values: CDR1 MNHEY, CDR2 SVGAGI. This CDR3 region has 13 residues. V lost 6 bases and J 7 bases, leaving 15 bases between the germline ends.

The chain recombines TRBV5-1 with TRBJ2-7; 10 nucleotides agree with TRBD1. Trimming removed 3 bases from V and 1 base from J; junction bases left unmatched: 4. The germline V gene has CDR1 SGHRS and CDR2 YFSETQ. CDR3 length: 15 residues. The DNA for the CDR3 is TGCGCCAGCAGCTGGGGACAGGGGAAGTCCTACGAGCAGTACTTC. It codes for CASSWGQGKSYEQYF.

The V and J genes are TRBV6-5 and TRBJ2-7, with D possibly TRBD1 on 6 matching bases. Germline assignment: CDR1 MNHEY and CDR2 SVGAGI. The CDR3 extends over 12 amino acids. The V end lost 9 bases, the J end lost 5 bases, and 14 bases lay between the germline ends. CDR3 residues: CARFHDRHEQYV. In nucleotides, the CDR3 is TGTGCCAGATTTCACGACAGGCACGAGCAGTACGTC.

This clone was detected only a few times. DNA for the CDR3: TGTGCCAGCAGCTTAAGATCGGCTAGCGGGAGGATCTCCTACGAGCAGTACTTC. Translated, it gives CASSLRSASGRISYEQYF. V and J are TRBV7-3 and TRBJ2-7, with 11 bases that match TRBD2. The CDR3 runs 18 residues. Germline assignment: CDR1 SGHTA and CDR2 FQGTGA. Losses at the gene ends were 1 base for V and 0 bases for J; bases not matched to a gene: 8.

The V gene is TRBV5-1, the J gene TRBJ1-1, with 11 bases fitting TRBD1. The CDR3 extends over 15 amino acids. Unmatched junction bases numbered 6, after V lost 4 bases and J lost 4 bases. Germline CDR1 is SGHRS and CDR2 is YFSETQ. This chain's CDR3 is CASSDSGTGGTEAFF. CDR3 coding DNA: TGCGCCAGCAGCGACTCCGGGACAGGGGGCACTGAAGCTTTCTTT.

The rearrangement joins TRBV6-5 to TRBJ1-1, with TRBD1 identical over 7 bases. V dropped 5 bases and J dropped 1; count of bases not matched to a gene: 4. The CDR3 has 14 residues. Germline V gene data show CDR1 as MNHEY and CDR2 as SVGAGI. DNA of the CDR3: TGTGCCAGCAGTAACAGGGGAAGGAACACTGAAGCTTTCTTT. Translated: CASSNRGRNTEAFF.

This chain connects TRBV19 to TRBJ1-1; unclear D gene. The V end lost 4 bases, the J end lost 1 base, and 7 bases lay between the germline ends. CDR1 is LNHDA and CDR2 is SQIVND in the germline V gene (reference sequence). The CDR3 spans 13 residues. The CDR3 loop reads CASSNRENTEAFF. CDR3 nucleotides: TGTGCCAGTAGTAATAGAGAGAACACTGAAGCTTTCTTT.

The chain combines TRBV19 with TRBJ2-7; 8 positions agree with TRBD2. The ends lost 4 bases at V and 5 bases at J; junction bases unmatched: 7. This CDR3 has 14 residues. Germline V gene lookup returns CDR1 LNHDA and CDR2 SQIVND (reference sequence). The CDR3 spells CASSTVAGIHEQYF. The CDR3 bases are TGTGCCAGTAGTACGGTAGCGGGAATCCACGAGCAGTACTTC.

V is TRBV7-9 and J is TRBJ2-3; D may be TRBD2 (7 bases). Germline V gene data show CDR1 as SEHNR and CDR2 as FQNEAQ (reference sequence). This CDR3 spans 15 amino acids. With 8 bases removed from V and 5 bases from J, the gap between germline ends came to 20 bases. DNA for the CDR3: TGTGCCAGCCACAGGGTCGCGGGAGTAGTAGATACGCAGTATTTT. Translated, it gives CASHRVAGVVDTQYF.

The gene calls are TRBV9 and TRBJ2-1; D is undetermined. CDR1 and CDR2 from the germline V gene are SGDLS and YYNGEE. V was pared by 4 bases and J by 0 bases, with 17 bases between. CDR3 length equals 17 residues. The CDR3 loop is CASSPEWLLRSYNEQFF. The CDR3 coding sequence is TGTGCCAGCAGCCCGGAGTGGCTATTACGCTCCTACAATGAGCAGTTCTTC. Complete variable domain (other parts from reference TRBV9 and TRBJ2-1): DSGVTQTPKHLITATGQRVTLRCSPRSGDLSVYWYQQSLDQGLQFLIQYYNGEERAKGNILERFSAQQFPDLHSELNLSSLELGDSALYFCASSPEWLLRSYNEQFFGPGTRLTVL.

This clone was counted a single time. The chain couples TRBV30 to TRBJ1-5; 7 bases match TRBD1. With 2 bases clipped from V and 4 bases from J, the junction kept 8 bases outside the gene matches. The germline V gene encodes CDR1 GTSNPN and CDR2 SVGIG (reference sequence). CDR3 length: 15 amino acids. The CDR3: CAWSKGAGTNQPQHF. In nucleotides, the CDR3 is TGTGCCTGGAGTAAGGGGGCAGGGACTAATCAGCCCCAGCATTTT.

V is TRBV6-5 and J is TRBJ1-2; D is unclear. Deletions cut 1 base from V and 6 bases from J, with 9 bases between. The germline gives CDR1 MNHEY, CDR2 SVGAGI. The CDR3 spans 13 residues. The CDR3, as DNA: TGTGCCAGCAGTTACTTCGGGAGGGATGGCTACACCTTC. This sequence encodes CASSYFGRDGYTF.

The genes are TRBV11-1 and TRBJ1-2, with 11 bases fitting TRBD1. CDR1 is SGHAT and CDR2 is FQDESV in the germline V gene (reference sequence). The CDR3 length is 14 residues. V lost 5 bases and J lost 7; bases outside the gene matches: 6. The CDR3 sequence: CASSRDRGNSGYTF. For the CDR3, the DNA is TGTGCCAGCAGCCGGGACAGGGGGAACAGTGGCTACACCTTC.

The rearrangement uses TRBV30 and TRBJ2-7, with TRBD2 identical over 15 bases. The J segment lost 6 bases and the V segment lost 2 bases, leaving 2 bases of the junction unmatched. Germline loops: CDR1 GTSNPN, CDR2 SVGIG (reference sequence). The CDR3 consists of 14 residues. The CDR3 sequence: CAWSPGLAGGEQYF. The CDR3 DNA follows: TGTGCCTGGAGTCCGGGACTAGCGGGAGGCGAGCAGTACTTC. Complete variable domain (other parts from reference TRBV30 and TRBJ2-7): SQTIHQWPATLVQPVGSPLSLECTVEGTSNPNLYWYRQAAGRGLQLLFYSVGIGQISSEVPQNLSASRPQDRQFILSSKKLLLSDSGFYLCAWSPGLAGGEQYFGPGTRLTVT.

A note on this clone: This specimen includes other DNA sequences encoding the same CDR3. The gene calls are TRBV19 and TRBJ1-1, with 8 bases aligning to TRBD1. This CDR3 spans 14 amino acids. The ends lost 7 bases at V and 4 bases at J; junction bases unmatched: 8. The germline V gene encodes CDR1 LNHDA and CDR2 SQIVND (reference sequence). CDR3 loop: CASTDRGRGTEAFF. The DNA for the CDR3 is TGTGCCAGTACAGACAGGGGAAGGGGCACTGAAGCTTTCTTT.

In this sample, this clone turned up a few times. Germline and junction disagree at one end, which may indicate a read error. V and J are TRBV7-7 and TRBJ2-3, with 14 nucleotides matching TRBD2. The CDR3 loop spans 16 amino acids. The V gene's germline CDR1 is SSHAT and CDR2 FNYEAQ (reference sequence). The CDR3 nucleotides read TGTGCTAGCAGCCCGGGGACTAGCGGGGGAGTGGATACGCAGTATTTT. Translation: CASSPGTSGGVDTQYF.

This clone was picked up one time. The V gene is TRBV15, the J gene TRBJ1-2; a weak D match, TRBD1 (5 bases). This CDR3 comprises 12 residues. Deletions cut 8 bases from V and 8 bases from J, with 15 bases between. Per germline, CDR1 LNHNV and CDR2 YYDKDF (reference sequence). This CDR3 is CATGAGYGGYTF. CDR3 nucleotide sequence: TGTGCCACCGGGGCAGGGTACGGGGGCTACACCTTC.

This CDR3 reads CASSATGYTEAFF. DNA of the CDR3: TGTGCCAGCAGTGCCACAGGGTACACTGAAGCTTTCTTT. The chain uses TRBV2 and TRBJ1-1; TRBD1 might be the D (6 bases). The germline V gene encodes CDR1 SNHLY and CDR2 FYNNEI. The V end lost 4 bases, the J end lost 3 bases, and 9 bases lay between the germline ends. The CDR3 contains 13 residues.

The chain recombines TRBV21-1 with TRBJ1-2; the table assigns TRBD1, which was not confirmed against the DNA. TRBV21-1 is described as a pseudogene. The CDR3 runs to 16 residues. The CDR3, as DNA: TGTGCCAGCAGCAATCCGTGGGTTCAGGATAGCTATGGCTACACCTTC. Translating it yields CASSNPWVQDSYGYTF.

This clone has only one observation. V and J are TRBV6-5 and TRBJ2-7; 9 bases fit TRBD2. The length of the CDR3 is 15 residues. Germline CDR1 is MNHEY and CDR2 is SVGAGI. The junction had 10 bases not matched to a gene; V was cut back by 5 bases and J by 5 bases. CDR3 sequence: CASSTRLAGAHEQYV. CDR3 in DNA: TGTGCCAGCAGTACCCGCTTAGCGGGAGCCCACGAGCAGTACGTC.

This CDR3 reads CSVDQGAGANVLTF. The CDR3 DNA sequence: TGCAGCGTTGACCAGGGTGCTGGGGCCAACGTCCTGACTTTC. The chain carries TRBV29-1 and TRBJ2-6; perhaps TRBD1 as D (5 bases). CDR1 and CDR2 from the germline V gene are SQVTM and ANQGSEA. V lost 3 bases and J lost 2, with 8 bases in between. This CDR3 has 14 amino acids.

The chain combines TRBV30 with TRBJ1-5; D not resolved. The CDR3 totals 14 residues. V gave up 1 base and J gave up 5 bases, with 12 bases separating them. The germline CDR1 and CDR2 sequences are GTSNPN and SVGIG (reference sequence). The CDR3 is CAWSGTAEDQPQHF. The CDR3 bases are TGTGCCTGGAGTGGGACGGCGGAGGATCAGCCCCAGCATTTT.

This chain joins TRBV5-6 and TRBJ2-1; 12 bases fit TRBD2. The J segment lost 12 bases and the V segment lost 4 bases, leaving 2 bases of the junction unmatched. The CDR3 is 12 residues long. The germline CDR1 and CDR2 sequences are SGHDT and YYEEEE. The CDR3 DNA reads TGTGCCAGCAGCCCGGGACTAGCGGGGCAGTTCTTC. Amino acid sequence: CASSPGLAGQFF.

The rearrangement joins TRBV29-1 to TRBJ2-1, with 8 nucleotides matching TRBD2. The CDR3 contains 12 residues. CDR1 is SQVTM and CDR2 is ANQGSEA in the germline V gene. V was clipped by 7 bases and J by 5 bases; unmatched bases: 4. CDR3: CSAGTRNNEQFF. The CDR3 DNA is TGCAGCGCAGGGACTAGAAACAATGAGCAGTTCTTC.

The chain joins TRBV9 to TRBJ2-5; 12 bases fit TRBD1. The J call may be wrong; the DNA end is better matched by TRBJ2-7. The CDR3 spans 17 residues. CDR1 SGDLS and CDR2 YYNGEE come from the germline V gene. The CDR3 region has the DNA TGTGCCAGCAGCGCCAAGCCCGGGACAGGGGGCAACTACGAGCAGTACTTC. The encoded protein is CASSAKPGTGGNYEQYF.

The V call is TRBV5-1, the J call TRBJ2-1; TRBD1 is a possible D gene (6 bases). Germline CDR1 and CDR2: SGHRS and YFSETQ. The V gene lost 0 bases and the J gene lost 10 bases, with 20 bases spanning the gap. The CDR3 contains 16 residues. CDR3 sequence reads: CASSLEAGDPQREQFF. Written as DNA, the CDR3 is TGCGCCAGCAGCTTGGAGGCAGGGGATCCCCAAAGGGAGCAGTTCTTC.

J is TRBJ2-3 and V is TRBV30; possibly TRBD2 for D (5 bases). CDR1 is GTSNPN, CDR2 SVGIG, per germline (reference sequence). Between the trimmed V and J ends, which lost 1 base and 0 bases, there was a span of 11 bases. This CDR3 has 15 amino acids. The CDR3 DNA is TGTGCCTGGAGTGCAGGACTCACTAGCACAGATACGCAGTATTTT. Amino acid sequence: CAWSAGLTSTDTQYF.

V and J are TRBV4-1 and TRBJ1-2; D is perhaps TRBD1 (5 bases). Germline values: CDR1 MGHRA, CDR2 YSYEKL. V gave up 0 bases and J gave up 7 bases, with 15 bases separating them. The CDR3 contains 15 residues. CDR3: CASSQDLSRGGGYTF. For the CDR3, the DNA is TGCGCCAGCAGCCAAGACCTCTCCCGGGGGGGTGGCTACACCTTC.